Listed below are T cell receptor beta chains from one sample, sequenced in a study of T cell repertoires in cytomegalovirus infection. TCRdb re-called the reads with MiXCR, one entry per CDR3 protein. The sample gives about 470,000 distinct CDR3 sequences, about 39% of which show up once; about 41% is in the top ten. No cognate antigen is known for these TCRs. This material consisted of cultured PBMCs, taken from culture after CMV antigen stimulation. Every receptor here comes from a human donor in good health (CMV status not recorded). Some clones in this sample may be carry-over from other donors' samples. CDR3s include the opening cysteine and the closing phenylalanine or tryptophan. D genes are given only for firm matches. Size values are once, few and many counts, or a class for expanded clones, and some rows have none.

D,size,J,V,DNA,CDR3
.,few,TRBJ1-5,TRBV7-2,TGTGCCAGCAGCTTATTTCACAGCCAACCCCAGCATTTT,CASSLFHSQPQHF
.,.,TRBJ1-4,TRBV6-2/TRBV6-3,TGTGCCAGCAGGGCTGCAACTAATGAAAAACTGTTTTTT,CASRAATNEKLFF
.,.,TRBJ2-7,TRBV7-8,TGTGCCAGCAGCCCGCCGGACAGCCCTCTCGAGCAGTACTTC,CASSPPDSPLEQYF
.,few,TRBJ2-2,TRBV5-1,TGCGCCAGCAGCATTCCCACAGGGAGTACCGGGGAGCTGTTTTTT,CASSIPTGSTGELFF
TRBD2,few,TRBJ2-1,TRBV4-1,TGCGCCACCGCGCGGAGTAGCGGGGACAATGAGCAGTTCTTC,CATARSSGDNEQFF
.,once,TRBJ2-7,TRBV3-1,TGTGCCAGCAGCCATCCGACATATACCTACGAGCAGTACTTC,CASSHPTYTYEQYF
TRBD2,.,TRBJ2-3,TRBV25-1,TGTGCCAGCCTAGATGAGGCTAGCGGCCCAGATACGCAGTATTTT,CASLDEASGPDTQYF
.,.,TRBJ2-5,TRBV28,TGTGCCAGCAGTCCCCCCGCCTCCAGCGCGGAGACCCAGTACTTC,CASSPPASSAETQYF
TRBD2,.,TRBJ2-5,TRBV5-4,TGTGCCAGCAGCCCCAGACCCGGGACTAGCGGGGGCCAAGAGACCCAGTACTTC,CASSPRPGTSGGQETQYF
.,.,TRBJ2-1,TRBV5-4,TGTGCCAGCAGCTTCTCCGGGACTGGGGCATACAATGAGCAGTTCTTC,CASSFSGTGAYNEQFF
.,few,TRBJ1-1,TRBV5-4,TGTGCCAGCATGAGCCCGAACACTGAAGCTTTCTTT,CASMSPNTEAFF
.,few,TRBJ2-4,TRBV12-3/TRBV12-4,TGTGCCAGCACCAGGGGAGGTACAAACATTCAGTACTTC,CASTRGGTNIQYF
.,.,TRBJ2-3,TRBV20-1,TGCAGTGCTAGAGCCCCCCGAGGGGGGCACACAGATACGCAGTATTTT,CSARAPRGGHTDTQYF